The 2 T cell receptor beta chains in this list originate from one sample, sequenced in a study of blood T cell repertoires in COVID-19. TCRdb's table, derived via immunoSEQ multiplex PCR, lists solely in-frame clones and lacks some. Of under 300,000 clones listed, under 90% are singletons. The sequenced material came from PBMCs or T cells enriched from blood (not recorded which). The receptor set was obtained from a woman aged 60-75 years who had recovered from COVID-19.

This chain uses TRBV27 with TRBJ2-1; D gene unclear. CDR1 is MNHEY and CDR2 is SMNVEV in the germline V gene (reference sequence). Trimming removed 0 bases at V and 10 bases at J, with 10 bases between. The CDR3 is 13 residues long. The CDR3 sequence is CASSLSYFGEQFF. The CDR3 region has the DNA TGTGCCAGCAGTTTATCCTATTTCGGGGAGCAGTTCTTC.

The J gene is TRBJ1-5, the V gene TRBV5-1; D is undetermined. The V and J ends lost 5 bases and 5 bases respectively, with 11 bases between them. The CDR3 totals 13 residues. In germline, CDR1 is SGHRS, CDR2 YFSETQ. As DNA, the CDR3 is TGCGCCAGCAGTTCGTTCGGGGATCAGCCCCAGCATTTT. Translated: CASSSFGDQPQHF.